A selection of T cell receptor beta chains follows, all from one sample in a study of shared T cell receptors in the human thymus. TCRdb keeps only in-frame clones here, not all; method: immunoSEQ multiplex PCR. The sample holds 600,000 to 900,000 clones; 80% to 90% are singletons and the top ten take approximately 0.01%. This sample was shared with a second study, whose subject was human thymus T cells.

Input material: thymocytes. These receptor sequences come from a girl younger than two with a congenital heart defect. Both conserved end residues are part of each CDR3. The order of the fields is CDR3 protein, J gene, V gene.

CASSEGGGNQPQHF TRBJ1-5 TRBV18
CASRKFHLQDRVGNEQYF TRBJ2-7 TRBV2
CAISEEGANTGELFF TRBJ2-2 TRBV10-3
CASSLGGLAGGFDTQYF TRBJ2-3 TRBV5-6
CASSEREPATNEKLFF TRBJ1-4 TRBV2
CASSQESGSREQFF TRBJ2-1 TRBV14
CASSPDRAGSGYGYTF TRBJ1-2 TRBV7-6
CASSQGGGRREQYF TRBJ2-7 TRBV14
CASSLTGGLAGGPGTDTQYF TRBJ2-3 TRBV7-6
CASSPSGVGAYNEKLFF TRBJ1-4 TRBV9
CSVGGTKDTRHSNQPQHF TRBJ1-5 TRBV29-1
CASSLGGLATNEKLFF TRBJ1-4 TRBV5-4
CASRGGDRVKQYF TRBJ2-7 TRBV2
CASSMARDRGRADTEAFF TRBJ1-1 TRBV19
CASSPVRGQNYEQYF TRBJ2-7 TRBV18